Shown below are 4 T cell receptor beta chains from a single sample sequenced in a study of blood T cell repertoires in COVID-19. Produced via immunoSEQ multiplex PCR; TCRdb's table is partial and in-frame only. The sample carries roughly 300,000 clones, about 90% recorded once. The material sequenced was peripheral blood. The source of these receptors is a woman aged 50 to 65 who had recovered from COVID-19.

The rearrangement uses TRBV7-8 and TRBJ1-1; D perhaps matches TRBD1 (6 bases). There are 13 residues in the CDR3. V shed 5 bases and J shed 4 bases, with 11 bases lying between them. Germline V CDR1 and CDR2: SGHVS, FQNEAQ. The CDR3 sequence is CASSNQGRTEAFF. For the CDR3, the DNA is TGTGCCAGCAGCAACCAGGGGCGCACTGAAGCTTTCTTT.

This chain links TRBV27 with TRBJ1-2; 9 bases align to TRBD1. Germline trimming cut 6 bases from V and 7 bases from J; bases unmatched to any gene: 6. Per the germline V gene, CDR1 is MNHEY and CDR2 is SMNVEV (reference sequence). The length of the CDR3 is 13 residues. This CDR3 reads CASSLGQGSGYTF. The DNA of the CDR3 is TGTGCCAGCAGCCTGGGACAGGGAAGTGGCTACACCTTC.

This clone is a singleton in its sample. The V gene is TRBV28, the J gene TRBJ1-2, with D unresolved. Germline CDR1 reads MDHEN; CDR2 reads SYDVKM. Trimming took off 2 bases at V and 7 bases at J, with 8 bases between the two ends. The CDR3 totals 12 residues. CDR3 nucleotide sequence: TGTGCCAGCAGTTTAGCTCCGGTTGGCTACACCTTC. This codes for CASSLAPVGYTF.

Only a few counts were recorded for this clone. This sequence joins TRBV5-1 and TRBJ1-3; 7 bases are shared with TRBD1. The V segment lost 2 bases and the J segment 2 bases; nucleotides outside the gene matches: 10. CDR1 SGHRS and CDR2 YFSETQ come from the germline V gene. This CDR3 has 17 residues. The CDR3 DNA sequence: TGCGCCAGCAGCTTTGACACGGGACAGAGAGCTGGAAACACCATATATTTT. This sequence encodes CASSFDTGQRAGNTIYF.